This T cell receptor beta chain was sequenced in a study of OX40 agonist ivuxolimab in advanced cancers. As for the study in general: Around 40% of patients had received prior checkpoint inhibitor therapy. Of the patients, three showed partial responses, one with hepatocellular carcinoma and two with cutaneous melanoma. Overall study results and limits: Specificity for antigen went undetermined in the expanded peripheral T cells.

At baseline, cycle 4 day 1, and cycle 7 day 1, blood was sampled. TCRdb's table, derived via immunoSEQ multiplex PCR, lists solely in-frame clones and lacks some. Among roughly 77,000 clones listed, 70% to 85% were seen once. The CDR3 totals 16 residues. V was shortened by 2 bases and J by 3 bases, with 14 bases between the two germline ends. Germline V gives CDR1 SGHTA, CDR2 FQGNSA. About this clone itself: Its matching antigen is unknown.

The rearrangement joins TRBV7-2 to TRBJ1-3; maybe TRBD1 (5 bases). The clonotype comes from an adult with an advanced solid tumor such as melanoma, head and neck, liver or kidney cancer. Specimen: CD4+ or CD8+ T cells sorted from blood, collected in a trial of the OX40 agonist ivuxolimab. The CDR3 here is CASSLRVGGDGNTIYF. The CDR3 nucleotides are TGTGCCAGCAGCTTAAGGGTTGGGGGGGATGGAAACACCATATATTTT.